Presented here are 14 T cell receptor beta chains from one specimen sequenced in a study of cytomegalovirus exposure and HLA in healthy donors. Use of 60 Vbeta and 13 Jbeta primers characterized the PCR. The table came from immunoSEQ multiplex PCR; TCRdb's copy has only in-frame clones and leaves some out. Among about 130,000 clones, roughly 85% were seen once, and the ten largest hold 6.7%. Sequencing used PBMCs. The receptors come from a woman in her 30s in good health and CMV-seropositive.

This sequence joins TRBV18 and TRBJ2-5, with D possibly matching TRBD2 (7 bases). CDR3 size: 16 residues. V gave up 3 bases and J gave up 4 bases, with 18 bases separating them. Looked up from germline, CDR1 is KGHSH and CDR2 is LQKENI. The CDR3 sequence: CASSPGLRGGGETQYF. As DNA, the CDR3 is TGTGCCAGCTCACCGGGACTACGAGGGGGAGGAGAGACCCAGTACTTC. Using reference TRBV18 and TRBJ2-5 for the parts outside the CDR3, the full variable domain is NAGVMQNPRHLVRRRGQEARLRCSPMKGHSHVYWYRQLPEEGLKFMVYLQKENIIDESGMPKERFSAEFPKEGPSILRIQQVVRGDSAAYFCASSPGLRGGGETQYFGPGTRLLVL.

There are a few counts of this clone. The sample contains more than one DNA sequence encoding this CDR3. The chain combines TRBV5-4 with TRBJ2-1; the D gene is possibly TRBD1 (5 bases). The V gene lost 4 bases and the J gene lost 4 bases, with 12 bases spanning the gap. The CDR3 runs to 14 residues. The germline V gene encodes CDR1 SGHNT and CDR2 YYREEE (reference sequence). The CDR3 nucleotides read TGTGCCAGCAGCCTAAGGGGCTCGTACAATGAGCAGTTCTTC. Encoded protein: CASSLRGSYNEQFF.

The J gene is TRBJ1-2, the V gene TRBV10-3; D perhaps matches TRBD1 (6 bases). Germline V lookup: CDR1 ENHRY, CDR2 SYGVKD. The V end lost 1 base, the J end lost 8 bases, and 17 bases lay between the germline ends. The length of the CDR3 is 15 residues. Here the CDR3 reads CAISEFRGRASGYTF. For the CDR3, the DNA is TGTGCCATCAGTGAGTTCAGGGGCCGAGCCTCAGGCTACACCTTC.

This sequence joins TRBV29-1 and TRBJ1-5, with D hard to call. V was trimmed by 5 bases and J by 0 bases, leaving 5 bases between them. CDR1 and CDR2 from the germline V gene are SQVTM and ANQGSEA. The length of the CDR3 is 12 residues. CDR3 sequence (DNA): TGCAGCGTTCAATTTAGCAATCAGCCCCAGCATTTT. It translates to CSVQFSNQPQHF.

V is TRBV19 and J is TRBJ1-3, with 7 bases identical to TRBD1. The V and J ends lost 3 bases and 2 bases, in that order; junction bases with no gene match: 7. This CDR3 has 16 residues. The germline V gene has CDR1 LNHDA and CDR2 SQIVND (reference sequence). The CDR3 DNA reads TGTGCCAGTAGTATCGACAGGGAAGGAGCTGGAAACACCATATATTTT. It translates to CASSIDREGAGNTIYF.

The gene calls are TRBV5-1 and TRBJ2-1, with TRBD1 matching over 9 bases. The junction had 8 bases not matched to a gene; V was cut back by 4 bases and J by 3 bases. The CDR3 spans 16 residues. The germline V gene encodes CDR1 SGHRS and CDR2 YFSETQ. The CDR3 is CASSPSGTGSYNEQFF. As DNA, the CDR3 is TGCGCCAGCAGCCCCTCAGGGACAGGGAGCTACAATGAGCAGTTCTTC.

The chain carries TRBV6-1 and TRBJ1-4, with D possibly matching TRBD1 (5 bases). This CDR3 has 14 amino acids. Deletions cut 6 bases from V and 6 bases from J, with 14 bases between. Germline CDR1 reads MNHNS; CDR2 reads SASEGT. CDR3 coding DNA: TGTGCCAGCAGACGGACACCCTCGGATGAAAAACTGTTTTTT. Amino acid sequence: CASRRTPSDEKLFF.

The CDR3 loop reads CASSHSWGGSVTF. The CDR3 DNA follows: TGCGCCAGCAGCCATTCCTGGGGAGGCTCGGTCACCTTC. The chain recombines TRBV4-1 with TRBJ1-2; D is unclear. Trimming removed 3 bases at V and 13 bases at J, with 18 bases between. The germline CDR1 and CDR2 sequences are MGHRA and YSYEKL. The CDR3 contains 13 residues.

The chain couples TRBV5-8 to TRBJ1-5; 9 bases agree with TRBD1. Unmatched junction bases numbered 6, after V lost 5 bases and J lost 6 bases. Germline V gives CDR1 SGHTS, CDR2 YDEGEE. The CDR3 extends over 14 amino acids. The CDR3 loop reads CASRPRTGVQPQHF. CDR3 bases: TGTGCCAGCAGACCACGGACAGGGGTTCAGCCCCAGCATTTT. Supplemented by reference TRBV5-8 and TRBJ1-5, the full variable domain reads EAGVTQSPTHLIKTRGQQATLRCSPISGHTSVYWYQQALGLGLQFLLWYDEGEERNRGNFPPRFSGRQFPNYSSELNVNALELEDSALYLCASRPRTGVQPQHFGDGTRLSIL.

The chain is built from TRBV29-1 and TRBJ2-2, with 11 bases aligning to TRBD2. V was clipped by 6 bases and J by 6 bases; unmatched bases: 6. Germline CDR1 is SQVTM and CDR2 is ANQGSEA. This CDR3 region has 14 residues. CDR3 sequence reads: CSVAGLAGPGELFF. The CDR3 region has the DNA TGCAGCGTCGCCGGACTAGCGGGCCCCGGGGAGCTGTTTTTT.

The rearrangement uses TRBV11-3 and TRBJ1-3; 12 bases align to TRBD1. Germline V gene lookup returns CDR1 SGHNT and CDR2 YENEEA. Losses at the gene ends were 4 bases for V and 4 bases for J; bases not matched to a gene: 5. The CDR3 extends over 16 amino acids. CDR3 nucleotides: TGTGCCAGCAGCTCCGGGACAGGGGGCCGAGGAAACACCATATATTTT. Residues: CASSSGTGGRGNTIYF.

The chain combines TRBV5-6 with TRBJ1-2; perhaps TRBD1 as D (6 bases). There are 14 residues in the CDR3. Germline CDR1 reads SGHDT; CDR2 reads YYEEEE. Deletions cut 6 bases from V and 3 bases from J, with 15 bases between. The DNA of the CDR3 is TGTGCCAGCAACCTAGGGGGAGAGGACTATGGCTACACCTTC. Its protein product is CASNLGGEDYGYTF.

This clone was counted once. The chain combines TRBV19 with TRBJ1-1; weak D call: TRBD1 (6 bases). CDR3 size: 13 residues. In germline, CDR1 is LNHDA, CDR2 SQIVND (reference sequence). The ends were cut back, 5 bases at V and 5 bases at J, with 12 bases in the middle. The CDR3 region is CASSHRGSTEAFF. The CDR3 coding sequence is TGTGCCAGTAGTCATAGGGGGAGTACTGAAGCTTTCTTT.

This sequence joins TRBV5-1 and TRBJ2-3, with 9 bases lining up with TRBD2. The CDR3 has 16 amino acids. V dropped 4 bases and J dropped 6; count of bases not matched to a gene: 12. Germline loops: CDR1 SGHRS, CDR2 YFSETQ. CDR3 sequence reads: CASSPTAGGAGDTQYF. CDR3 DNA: TGCGCCAGCAGCCCTACCGCGGGGGGGGCAGGGGATACGCAGTATTTT.